This T cell receptor (beta chain) was captured by sequencing in a study of blood T cell repertoires in COVID-19. Across the whole study: Acute and convalescent COVID-19 samples came from the United States, Italy and Spain. The cDNA or gDNA used as material had been derived from T cells, B-cell-depleted T cells, or PBMCs.

Trimming at V came to 4 bases and at J to 1 base, leaving 5 bases not matched to a gene. The CDR3 runs to 15 residues. Per the germline V gene, CDR1 is SNHLY and CDR2 is FYNNEI. Authors' data handling: Amplification with reference gene primers provided the estimates of nucleated cell counts. Using immunoSEQ multiplex PCR, the repertoire was profiled, and TCRdb retains in-frame clones only, with some absent. The V and J calls and the clone size are those of that table, but D and trimming were determined from the DNA. The table lists 130,000 to 150,000 clones, around 85% of them singletons. It was during active infection that Seattle patients were enrolled and then longitudinally followed.

Input material: peripheral blood. V is TRBV2 and J is TRBJ2-3; 7 positions agree with TRBD2. The TCR sequence derives from a woman aged 55 to 70 with COVID-19, enrolled during active disease. Here the CDR3 reads CASSGLALGTDTQYF. Here the CDR3 DNA reads TGTGCCAGCAGTGGACTAGCACTCGGCACAGATACGCAGTATTTT.